This T cell receptor (beta chain) was sequenced in a study of breast tumors, draining lymph nodes, adjacent tissues (dated by TCRdb to about 2016). With regard to the full study: In breast cancer patients, the study compared the TCR beta repertoires of tumor, adjacent nontumor tissue and axillary lymph nodes. In human breast cancer, the study set out to assess how tumor, surrounding tissue and draining lymph node repertoires relate to one another and whether T cells might be exchanged between them. On the study overall, not on this receptor specifically: Tumors showed preferential V and J gene usage, and their T-cell repertoire diversity fell below that of lymph nodes yet above that of nontumor tissue. In luminal-like breast cancer, tumor and nontumor tissue repertoires resembled each other significantly more than in basal-like breast cancer. The study presented the conclusion that tumor T cells originate in lymph nodes as consistent with a hypothesis, not as something directly demonstrated. A scenario in which most tumor T cells derive from the lymph node and then expand within tumor tissue was judged to be consistent with the data.

From the germline V gene (reference sequence), CDR1 is SEHNR and CDR2 is FQNEAQ. From the cysteine through the phenylalanine, the CDR3 covers 15 amino acids. The entry retains the CDR3 DNA only, 45 bases that are in frame from base 1. The lymph node samples were taken from the axillary draining lymph nodes of breast cancer patients. Regarding this clonotype: No antigen is known for it. With a much larger clone just one base away, this may be a read error.

TCRdb records Illumina HiSeq 2000 as the sequencer. Multiplex PCR amplification was used to generate the TCR beta chain libraries. The amplified TCR beta chain products were analyzed by high-throughput sequencing. TCRdb's own reprocessing of the public reads used fastp at Q25 and MiXCR and kept productive beta chains. Rows matching on CDR3 protein sequence are summarized as one entry with the most common DNA and genes. This sample is represented by approximately 210,000 distinct CDR3 sequences; 30% to 35% of them were singletons. The ten largest clones take up approximately 4% of the sample. Sequencing was done on a sample of axillary lymph node tissue. The clonotype originates from a female donor with breast cancer. Some clones in this sample may be carry-over from other donors' samples. The V gene is TRBV7-9 and the J gene is TRBJ2-7, with 7 bases matching TRBD1. At the DNA level, the sequence is TGTGCCAGCATCCCCAGGGGGTCAGAAACCTACGAGCAGCACTTC. It encodes CASIPRGSETYEQHF.